Shown below are 19 T cell receptor beta chains from a single sample sequenced in a study of blood T cell repertoires in COVID-19. Only in-frame clones appear in the TCRdb table, and some are missing; sequencing was by immunoSEQ multiplex PCR. The sample carries 45,000 to 65,000 clones, 70% to 85% recorded once. Sequencing was performed on peripheral blood. These receptors were collected from a man between 60 and 70 years old with acute or convalescent COVID-19.

CDR3 amino acids: CASRREGVGTQYF. CDR3 sequence (DNA): TGTGCCAGCAGGAGAGAGGGCGTGGGGACCCAGTACTTC. This chain uses TRBV6-5 with TRBJ2-5; D perhaps matches TRBD2 (5 bases). Germline V lookup: CDR1 MNHEY, CDR2 SVGAGI. The CDR3 length is 13 residues. V was cut by 6 bases and J by 7 bases, with 15 bases left in between.

As regards this clone: In the same sample, other DNA sequences code for this CDR3. In DNA, the CDR3 is TGCGCCAGCAGCTTGGGGGGGCGAAATTCACCCCTCCACTTT. Its protein is CASSLGGRNSPLHF. The chain joins TRBV5-1 to TRBJ1-6; tentative D call: TRBD1 (6 bases). Trimming cost V 0 bases and J 7 bases, with 8 bases left between them. The CDR3 sequence is 14 residues long. Germline V gene sequence: CDR1 SGHRS, CDR2 YFSETQ.

This chain joins TRBV27 and TRBJ1-3, with D possibly TRBD1 on 5 matching bases. The CDR3 sequence is 13 residues long. Germline V CDR1 and CDR2: MNHEY, SMNVEV (reference sequence). Trimming removed 5 bases at V and 5 bases at J, with 10 bases between. CDR3 protein: CASSGQGRNTIYF. CDR3 in DNA: TGTGCCAGCAGTGGTCAGGGCAGAAACACCATATATTTT.

This clone was found a few times. J is TRBJ2-1 and V is TRBV9, with D perhaps TRBD1 (6 bases). The CDR3 has 15 amino acids. V lost 5 bases and J 1 base, leaving 13 bases between the germline ends. From germline, CDR1 is SGDLS and CDR2 YYNGEE. The CDR3 spells CASSPGQTSYNEQFF. CDR3 nucleotides: TGTGCCAGCAGTCCTGGACAGACTTCCTACAATGAGCAGTTCTTC. Looking up the rest from reference TRBV9 and TRBJ2-1 gives the full variable domain: DSGVTQTPKHLITATGQRVTLRCSPRSGDLSVYWYQQSLDQGLQFLIQYYNGEERAKGNILERFSAQQFPDLHSELNLSSLELGDSALYFCASSPGQTSYNEQFFGPGTRLTVL.

This clone was picked up a small number of times. This sequence joins TRBV6-5 and TRBJ1-5; no definite D call. Trimming took off 6 bases at V and 12 bases at J, with 15 bases between the two ends. The CDR3 totals 12 residues. Per germline, CDR1 MNHEY and CDR2 SVGAGI. The CDR3: CASRYERLYQHF. DNA of the CDR3: TGTGCCAGCAGGTATGAGAGGCTATACCAGCATTTT.

This clone was seen only once. The chain carries TRBV5-8 and TRBJ1-1; TRBD1 matches 8 bases. CDR1 is SGHTS and CDR2 is YDEGEE in the germline V gene. This CDR3 has 18 residues. V lost 1 base to trimming and J lost 6 bases; unmatched junction nucleotides: 17. As DNA, the CDR3 is TGTGCCAGCAGCTTGTATCTGGGGCAGGGGGCGCTAGGCGCTGAAGCTTTCTTT. Protein: CASSLYLGQGALGAEAFF.

The chain joins TRBV19 to TRBJ1-1, with TRBD1 matching 9 bases. After removal of 2 bases from V and 7 bases from J, the junction contained 8 bases not matched to a gene. The CDR3 sequence is 15 residues long. Germline V lookup: CDR1 LNHDA, CDR2 SQIVND (reference sequence). Here the CDR3 reads CASSIKTGGVGEAFF. The DNA of the CDR3 is TGTGCCAGTAGTATAAAAACAGGGGGCGTGGGTGAAGCTTTCTTT.

This clone was counted between two and nine times. This chain connects TRBV5-1 to TRBJ1-2; D gene unclear. The V gene's germline CDR1 is SGHRS and CDR2 YFSETQ. The CDR3 consists of 13 residues. V lost 0 bases to trimming and J lost 7 bases, with 10 bases between them. This CDR3 reads CASSLGGESGYTF. As DNA, the CDR3 is TGCGCCAGCAGCTTGGGCGGCGAGAGTGGCTACACCTTC.

J is TRBJ1-2 and V is TRBV14; 9 nucleotides agree with TRBD1. Germline V CDR1 and CDR2: SGHDN, FVKESK. This CDR3 is built from 13 residues. J was trimmed by 8 bases and V by 4 bases; bases with no gene match: 5. The CDR3 loop is CASSPRTGDGYTF. CDR3 nucleotide sequence: TGTGCCAGCAGCCCCCGGACAGGGGACGGCTACACCTTC.

This clone was recorded a few times. This sample includes further DNA sequences coding for the same CDR3. The V and J genes are TRBV19 and TRBJ1-2, with 9 bases identical to TRBD1. The CDR3 is 14 amino acids. V lost 3 bases to trimming and J lost 4 bases; unmatched junction nucleotides: 3. Per germline, CDR1 LNHDA and CDR2 SQIVND (reference sequence). CDR3 coding DNA: TGTGCCAGTAGTATGGGACAGGGATCCTATGGCTACACCTTC. This codes for CASSMGQGSYGYTF.

The chain joins TRBV18 to TRBJ1-2; D remains unclear. In germline, CDR1 is KGHSH, CDR2 LQKENI. CDR3 size: 14 residues. V was trimmed by 3 bases and J by 4 bases, leaving 12 bases between them. The CDR3 sequence: CASSPEGNGYGYTF. CDR3 sequence (DNA): TGTGCCAGCTCACCCGAGGGTAATGGCTATGGCTACACCTTC.

The J gene is TRBJ2-1, the V gene TRBV6-5, with a weak D call TRBD1 (8 bases). CDR3 size: 13 residues. Deletions cut 7 bases from V and 9 bases from J, with 16 bases between. Germline V CDR1 and CDR2: MNHEY, SVGAGI. CDR3: CASTHRGEGEQFF. CDR3 DNA: TGTGCCAGCACCCACAGGGGGGAGGGTGAGCAGTTCTTC.

The chain uses TRBV4-1 and TRBJ1-5; weak D call: TRBD1 (5 bases). The CDR3 is 15 residues long. Germline V gene lookup returns CDR1 MGHRA and CDR2 YSYEKL. V lost 2 bases, J lost 11 bases, and 19 bases lay in between. This chain's CDR3 is CASSQTGLGESAQHF. The CDR3 DNA reads as TGCGCCAGCAGCCAAACGGGACTCGGAGAATCAGCCCAGCATTTT.

The V and J genes are TRBV5-6 and TRBJ2-3, with 8 bases lining up with TRBD2. The CDR3 has 14 amino acids. Trimming took 7 bases from V and 3 from J; bases not matched to a gene: 7. Germline V gene sequence: CDR1 SGHDT, CDR2 YYEEEE. The CDR3 sequence is CASRSGGGTDTQYF. As DNA, the CDR3 is TGTGCCAGCCGCAGCGGGGGAGGTACAGATACGCAGTATTTT.

The chain joins TRBV5-1 to TRBJ2-7; 10 bases match TRBD1. V was pared by 4 bases and J by 2 bases, with 9 bases of the junction left unmatched. The CDR3 spans 16 residues. CDR1 and CDR2 from the germline V gene are SGHRS and YFSETQ. CDR3 sequence: CASSPGGTGETYEQYF. The CDR3 coding sequence is TGCGCCAGCAGCCCGGGGGGGACAGGGGAAACCTACGAGCAGTACTTC. Together with reference TRBV5-1 and TRBJ2-7, the CDR3 gives the full variable domain: KAGVTQTPRYLIKTRGQQVTLSCSPISGHRSVSWYQQTPGQGLQFLFEYFSETQRNKGNFPGRFSGRQFSNSRSEMNVSTLELGDSALYLCASSPGGTGETYEQYFGPGTRLTVT.

This clone has only one observation. The gene calls are TRBV19 and TRBJ2-7, with 10 nucleotides matching TRBD2. J was trimmed by 0 bases and V by 6 bases; bases with no gene match: 8. This CDR3 has 16 residues. Germline V CDR1 and CDR2: LNHDA, SQIVND (reference sequence). The CDR3 nucleotides are TGTGCCAGTAGGGCTAGCGGGGGCCCCTCCTCCTACGAGCAGTACTTC. Its translation is CASRASGGPSSYEQYF.

V gene TRBV7-9 combines with J gene TRBJ1-5; D call uncertain. The CDR3 runs to 13 residues. V lost 2 bases and J lost 3, with 5 bases in between. The germline gives CDR1 SEHNR, CDR2 FQNEAQ (reference sequence). The DNA for the CDR3 is TGTGCCAGCAGCTTACAGGTCAATCAGCCCCAGCATTTT. Translation gives CASSLQVNQPQHF. Drawing the rest from reference TRBV7-9 and TRBJ1-5, the complete variable domain is DTGVSQNPRHKITKRGQNVTFRCDPISEHNRLYWYRQTLGQGPEFLTYFQNEAQLEKSRLLSDRFSAERPKGSFSTLEIQRTEQGDSAMYLCASSLQVNQPQHFGDGTRLSIL.

This chain joins TRBV10-3 and TRBJ2-2; 8 nucleotides line up with TRBD1. CDR1 ENHRY and CDR2 SYGVKD come from the germline V gene. The CDR3 spans 16 residues. Germline trimming cut 4 bases from V and 2 bases from J; bases unmatched to any gene: 6. CDR3 DNA sequence: TGTGCCATCAGTGGGTGGGCAGGGGGCAACACCGGGGAGCTGTTTTTT. As protein: CAISGWAGGNTGELFF.

The chain combines TRBV29-1 with TRBJ2-3; 10 bases align to TRBD2. The CDR3 spans 14 residues. From germline, CDR1 is SQVTM and CDR2 ANQGSEA. V dropped 7 bases and J dropped 3; count of bases not matched to a gene: 7. The CDR3 DNA reads as TGCAGCGCCAGAGCTAGCGGGGGTACAGATACGCAGTATTTT. Translating it yields CSARASGGTDTQYF.